This TCR beta chain was profiled in a study of shared clonotypes between healthy human individuals. Findings and limits, study-wide: Among donors, sharing of clonotypes was expected to be affected by sequencing depth. All-four-donor shared clonotypes had higher generation probabilities than non-shared clonotypes did.

Points on this clone: Its antigen is still unknown.

Authors' methods: Filtering was not the same, since immunoSEQ gave junction-only sequences without quality scores. Clones were read by immunoSEQ multiplex PCR, and TCRdb kept only the in-frame ones, dropping some. V and J calls plus clone size are reproduced from that table; the DNA served to infer D and trimming. This table has approximately 2,300,000 clones, about 90% appearing once. This CDR3 has 13 amino acids. V lost 1 base and J 6 bases, leaving 7 bases between the germline ends. Germline V CDR1 and CDR2: SGHTA, FQGNSA. The genes are TRBV7-2 and TRBJ1-5, with D unclear. This receptor was taken from a man younger than 35 in good health. Some clones in this sample may be carry-over from other donors' samples. The specimen sequenced was naive CD4+ T cells from PBMCs. As to subset: CD45RA+ positively selected. The DNA for the CDR3 is TGTGCCAGCAGCTTAGGGCTTGGTCAGCCCCAGCATTTT. It translates to CASSLGLGQPQHF.